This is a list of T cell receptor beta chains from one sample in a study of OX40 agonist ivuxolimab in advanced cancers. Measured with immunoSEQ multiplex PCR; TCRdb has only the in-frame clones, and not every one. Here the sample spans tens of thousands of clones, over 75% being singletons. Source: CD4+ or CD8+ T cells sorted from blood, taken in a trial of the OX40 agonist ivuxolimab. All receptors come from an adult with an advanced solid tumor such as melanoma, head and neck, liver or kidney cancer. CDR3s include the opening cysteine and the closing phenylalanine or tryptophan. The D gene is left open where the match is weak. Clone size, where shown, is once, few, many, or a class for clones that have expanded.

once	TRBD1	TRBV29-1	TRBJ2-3	CSVEDRATSTDTQYF	TGCAGCGTTGAGGACAGGGCGACTAGCACAGATACGCAGTATTTT
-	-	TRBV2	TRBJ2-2	CASSGQGSGELFF	TGTGCCAGCAGTGGCCAGGGCTCCGGGGAGCTGTTTTTT
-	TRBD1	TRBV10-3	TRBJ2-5	CAISPETGETQYF	TGTGCCATCAGCCCCGAGACAGGGGAGACCCAGTACTTC
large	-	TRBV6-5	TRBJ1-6	CASSPSLNSPLHF	TGTGCCAGCAGCCCCTCGTTAAATTCACCCCTCCACTTT
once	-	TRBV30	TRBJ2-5	CAWVFPGHGIETQYF	TGTGCCTGGGTGTTCCCGGGACACGGTATAGAGACCCAGTACTTC
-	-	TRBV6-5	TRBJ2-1	CASSYFNSDGNEQFF	TGTGCCAGCAGTTACTTTAATTCGGACGGCAATGAGCAGTTCTTC
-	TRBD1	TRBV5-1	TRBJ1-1	CASSAWTGMNTEAFF	TGCGCCAGCAGCGCCTGGACAGGGATGAACACTGAAGCTTTCTTT
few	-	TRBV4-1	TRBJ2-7	CASSQVEAVLEQYF	TGCGCCAGCAGCCAAGTGGAAGCGGTCCTCGAGCAGTACTTC
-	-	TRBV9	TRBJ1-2	CASSVGLADYGYTF	TGTGCCAGCAGCGTAGGTTTGGCGGACTATGGCTACACCTTC
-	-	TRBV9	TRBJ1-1	CASSAFWDTSYAEAFF	TGTGCCAGCAGCGCCTTCTGGGACACTTCCTACGCGGAAGCTTTCTTT
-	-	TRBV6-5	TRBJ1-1	CASSYLSEAFF	TGTGCCAGCAGTTACCTGAGTGAAGCTTTCTTT
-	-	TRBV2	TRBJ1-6	CASSDLSGGSPLHF	TGTGCCAGCAGTGACTTGTCTGGGGGTTCACCCCTCCACTTT
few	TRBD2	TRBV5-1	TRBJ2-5	CASSLYPAGGQETQYF	TGCGCCAGCAGCTTGTATCCAGCGGGGGGCCAAGAGACCCAGTACTTC
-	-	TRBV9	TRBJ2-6	CASSVDTPGGANVLTF	TGTGCCAGCAGCGTAGACACCCCCGGGGGGGCCAACGTCCTGACTTTC
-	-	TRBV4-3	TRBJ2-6	CASSQDVWVVSGANVLTF	TGCGCCAGCAGCCAAGATGTTTGGGTTGTCTCTGGGGCCAACGTCCTGACTTTC
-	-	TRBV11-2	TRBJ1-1	CASSLVGTEAFF	TGTGCCAGCAGCTTAGTGGGAACTGAAGCTTTCTTT
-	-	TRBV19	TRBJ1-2	CASTALLGSAYGYTF	TGTGCCAGTACAGCCCTCCTAGGGTCTGCCTATGGCTACACCTTC
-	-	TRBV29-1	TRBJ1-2	CSVEGPEGEYGYTF	TGCAGCGTTGAAGGTCCCGAGGGAGAATATGGCTACACCTTC
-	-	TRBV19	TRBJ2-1	CASSIDHLYNEQFF	TGTGCCAGTAGTATAGATCATCTCTACAATGAGCAGTTCTTC
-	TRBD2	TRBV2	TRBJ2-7	CASRPLAGGTYEQYF	TGTGCCAGCAGGCCCCTAGCGGGGGGTACCTACGAGCAGTACTTC
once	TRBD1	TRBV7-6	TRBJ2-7	CASSPPDRAPREQYF	TGTGCCAGCAGCCCCCCGGACAGGGCCCCTAGAGAGCAGTACTTC
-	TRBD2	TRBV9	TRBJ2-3	CASGRAGGTDTQYF	TGTGCCAGCGGGCGAGCGGGGGGCACAGATACGCAGTATTTT
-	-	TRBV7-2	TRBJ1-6	CASSLARQGNSPLHF	TGTGCCAGCAGCTTAGCGCGTCAGGGTAATTCACCCCTCCACTTT
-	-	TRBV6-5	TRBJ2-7	CASSFGATYEQYF	TGTGCCAGCAGTTTTGGGGCCACCTACGAGCAGTACTTC
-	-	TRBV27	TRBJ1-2	CASSPFQGIYGYTF	TGTGCCAGCAGCCCCTTTCAGGGAATCTATGGCTACACCTTC
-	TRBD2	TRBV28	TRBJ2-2	CASSLLAGAGELFF	TGTGCCAGCAGTTTACTGGCGGGGGCCGGGGAGCTGTTTTTT
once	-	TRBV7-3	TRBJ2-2	CASSSTGFGELFF	TGTGCCAGCAGCTCCACAGGGTTCGGGGAGCTGTTTTTT
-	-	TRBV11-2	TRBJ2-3	CASRYQGTDTQYF	TGTGCCAGCAGGTATCAAGGCACAGATACGCAGTATTTT
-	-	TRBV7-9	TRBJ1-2	CASSGREGGYGYTF	TGTGCCAGCAGCGGAAGGGAGGGTGGCTATGGCTACACCTTC
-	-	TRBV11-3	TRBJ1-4	CASSKPRGVKEKLFF	TGTGCCAGCAGCAAACCACGGGGGGTGAAGGAAAAACTGTTTTTT
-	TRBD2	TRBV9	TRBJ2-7	CASSVASGGPYEQYF	TGTGCCAGCAGCGTAGCCAGCGGGGGCCCATACGAGCAGTACTTC
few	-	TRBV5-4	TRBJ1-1	CASSLGGDSREAFF	TGTGCCAGCAGCTTGGGAGGAGACAGTCGGGAAGCTTTCTTT